These 9 T cell receptor beta chains came from one sample sequenced in a study of CXCR3-negative and CXCR3-positive naive CD8 T cells. Regarding the study as a whole: More hydrophobic TRB CDR3s occurred in CXCR3-positive than in CXCR3-negative naive cells.

The libraries of TRB cDNA were constructed through 5' RACE using UMI labels. From the 5' RACE reads, TCRdb lists one entry per CDR3 protein and no DNA. The table lists around 84,000 distinct CDR3 sequences. No cognate antigen is known for these TCRs. The sequenced sample was naive CXCR3+ CD8+ T cells from blood. Subset denoted: CD45RO-CCR7+CD27+CD95- naive CD8+ T cells expressing CXCR3 (TNR3+). The receptors were sampled from a human donor in good health. Some clones in this sample may be carry-over from other donors' samples.

J is TRBJ2-1 and V is TRBV14. CDR1 is SGHDN and CDR2 is FVKESK in the germline V gene. The CDR3 loop spans 14 amino acids. The CDR3 sequence is CASSHHPGYNEQFF.

V usage is TRBV3-1 and J usage is TRBJ2-3. Germline V gene sequence: CDR1 LGHDT, CDR2 YNNKEL (reference sequence). The CDR3 covers 15 residues. The CDR3: CASSPWTASTDTQYF.

The chain combines TRBV2 with TRBJ2-7; the TCRdb call, TRBD1, lacks DNA for checking. CDR1 is SNHLY and CDR2 is FYNNEI in the germline V gene. The length of the CDR3 is 13 residues. CDR3 residues: CASRTGVSYEQYF.

This chain joins TRBV7-3 and TRBJ2-1. The CDR3 consists of 13 residues. The V gene's germline CDR1 is SGHTA and CDR2 FQGTGA. The CDR3 sequence: CASSLSSNNEQFF.

The V and J genes are TRBV7-2 and TRBJ2-3; TCRdb's D gene call, TRBD2, goes unchecked for lack of DNA. The CDR3 contains 20 residues. Germline CDR1 and CDR2: SGHTA and FQGNSA. The chain's CDR3 is CASSLGPGLAGAVSTDTQYF.

The genes are TRBV6-5 and TRBJ2-7. Germline V gene data show CDR1 as MNHEY and CDR2 as SVGAGI. The CDR3 contains 15 residues. CDR3 amino acids: CASSYVGGDSYEQYF.

V and J are TRBV20-1 and TRBJ2-7; as DNA is missing, the TRBD2 call by TCRdb cannot be tested. Germline V gene data show CDR1 as DFQATT and CDR2 as SNEGSKA (reference sequence). This CDR3 spans 13 amino acids. CDR3 amino acids: CSAGTSWNYEQYF.

This sequence joins TRBV28 and TRBJ2-3; absent DNA, TCRdb's TRBD1 call cannot be checked. Germline values: CDR1 MDHEN, CDR2 SYDVKM. The CDR3 totals 13 residues. The CDR3 reads CASNDLGAHTQYF.

V usage is TRBV7-6 and J usage is TRBJ2-4; the TCRdb call, TRBD1, lacks DNA for checking. CDR3 length: 13 residues. Per germline, CDR1 SGHVS and CDR2 FNYEAQ. Here the CDR3 reads CASSLSGGDIQYF.